Below, one T cell receptor beta chain is given with its context. Its antigen remains unknown. The data originate from a study of CD8 T cells in ankylosing spondylitis. Study-level results: The clones that were linked to disease were reported to be significantly enriched in matched synovial fluid samples from ankylosing spondylitis patients. There was a TCR beta motif, made of several highly homologous variants, that appeared characteristic of ankylosing spondylitis blood. Within peripheral blood, clones linked to disease were CD8+ and relatively rare.

Quantitative 5'-RACE with molecular barcodes generated TCR beta libraries. In TCRdb, the 5' RACE reads were re-called with MiXCR into one record per CDR3 protein. The sample contains about 220,000 distinct CDR3 sequences, around 25% of which appear only once. This CDR3 has 13 amino acids. CDR1 and CDR2 from the germline V gene are ENHRY and SYGVKD. Between the trimmed V and J ends, which lost 3 bases and 3 bases, there was a span of 6 bases. The receptor was isolated from a male donor with ankylosing spondylitis or in good health (not recorded which). Source material: blood, either unsorted or a sorted T cell fraction (not recorded which). This sequence joins TRBV10-3 and TRBJ2-1, with D unclear. CDR3 nucleotides: TGTGCCATCAGTGAAGAACGCTACAATGAGCAGTTCTTC. Its protein is CAISEERYNEQFF.